Listed below are T cell receptor beta chains from one sample, sequenced in a study of monozygotic twins with inflammatory bowel disease. TCRdb reprocessed the 5' RACE reads and reports one entry per CDR3 protein, with no DNA. Recorded for this sample: 350,000 to 500,000 distinct CDR3 sequences. Sequencing used blood. These receptor sequences come from a human donor with ulcerative colitis or Crohn's disease, or a healthy co-twin of an affected twin (not recorded which). Both conserved end residues are part of each CDR3.

TRBJ2-1	TRBV6-5	CASSYSTRDYYNEQFF
TRBJ1-1	TRBV25-1	CASSELRGTGNTEAFF
TRBJ2-3	TRBV4-2	CASSQEGNGGTDTQYF
TRBJ1-6	TRBV20-1	CSARDRAGSYNSPLHF
TRBJ2-6	TRBV18	CASSPQGANVLTF
TRBJ2-1	TRBV20-1	CSANPGTRDEQFF
TRBJ2-3	TRBV5-1	CASSFGLAGVDYRADTQYF
TRBJ2-7	TRBV15	CATSSSGVQYF
TRBJ2-7	TRBV5-1	CASSWDSHSYEQYF
TRBJ1-1	TRBV19	CASTLTRGEAFF
TRBJ1-2	TRBV7-2	CASSTSLQAIYTF